This T cell receptor beta chain is from a study of blood T cell repertoires in COVID-19. As for the study in general: Collection of acute and convalescent COVID-19 samples took place in the United States, Italy and Spain. PBMCs, B-cell-depleted T cells, or T cells provided the cDNA or gDNA that made up the material.

Per the original methods: Amplification of reference gene primers was used by the study to estimate nucleated cell counts. Profiled with immunoSEQ multiplex PCR; TCRdb holds only in-frame clones, not every one. V and J calls and clone size come straight from that table; D and trimming were deduced from the DNA. The sample carries some 45,000 clones, approximately 88% recorded once. Germline values: CDR1 SGHNT, CDR2 YENEEA. The CDR3 covers 14 residues. The V end lost 1 base, the J end lost 6 bases, and 7 bases lay between the germline ends. The source of this sequence is a human donor with active COVID-19. The donor label of this sample is uncertain. V gene TRBV11-3 combines with J gene TRBJ1-6, with D perhaps matching TRBD1 (5 bases). Sequencing used peripheral blood. Here the CDR3 DNA reads TGTGCCAGCAGCTTAGGGCAGGGTAATTCACCCCTCCACTTT. Protein: CASSLGQGNSPLHF.